This section outlines one T cell receptor (beta chain) sequence together with its context. Its specificity is unknown. The data were obtained in a study of Graves' ophthalmopathy and Graves' hyperthyroidism. Study observations and caveats: In separating ophthalmopathy from stable hyperthyroidism, a 13-signature model achieved about 90% sensitivity and 81.08% specificity. The model flagged ophthalmopathy progression at 55% to 71% sensitivity and less than 75% specificity.

Clinicians diagnosed using symptoms, serum thyroxine, TRAb, thyroid ultrasound and orbital computed tomography. Trimming took 5 bases from V and 5 from J, leaving 21 bases between them. The CDR3 length is 17 residues. CDR1 is LNHNV and CDR2 is YYDKDF in the germline V gene (reference sequence). Amplifying from RNA transcripts, the study obtained TCR beta CDR3 regions. HTBI-primed first-round RT-PCR preceded second-round multiplex PCR. TCRdb reanalysed the multiplex PCR reads using MiXCR and keeps one entry per CDR3 protein. Here the sample spans around 1.1 million distinct CDR3 sequences, about two fifths being singletons.

V and J are TRBV15 and TRBJ1-4; D is uncertain. The receptor comes from an adult man with Graves' hyperthyroidism. The sequenced sample consisted of peripheral blood or thyroid tissue (not recorded which). For the CDR3, the DNA is TGTGCCACCAGCGGGAGCAACGAGCAGGCCATCAATGAAAAACTGTTTTTT. Amino acids: CATSGSNEQAINEKLFF. Supplemented by reference TRBV15 and TRBJ1-4, the full variable domain reads DAMVIQNPRYQVTQFGKPVTLSCSQTLNHNVMYWYQQKSSQAPKLLFHYYDKDFNNEADTPDNFQSRRPNTSFCFLDIRSPGLGDTAMYLCATSGSNEQAINEKLFFGSGTQLSVL.